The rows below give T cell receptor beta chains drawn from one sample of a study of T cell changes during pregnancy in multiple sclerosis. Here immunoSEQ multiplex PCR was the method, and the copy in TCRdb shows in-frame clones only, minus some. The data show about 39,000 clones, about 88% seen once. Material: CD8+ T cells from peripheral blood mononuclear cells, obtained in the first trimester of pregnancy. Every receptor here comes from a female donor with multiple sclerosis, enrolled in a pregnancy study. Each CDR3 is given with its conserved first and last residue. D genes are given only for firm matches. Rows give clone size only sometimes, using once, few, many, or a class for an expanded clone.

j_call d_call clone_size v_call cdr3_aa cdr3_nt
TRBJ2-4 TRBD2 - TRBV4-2 CASSQPGLAGENIQYF TGTGCCAGCAGCCAACCGGGACTAGCGGGGGAAAACATTCAGTACTTC
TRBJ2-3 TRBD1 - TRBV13 CASSSGDSTTDTQYF TGTGCCAGCAGCTCCGGGGACAGCACCACAGATACGCAGTATTTT
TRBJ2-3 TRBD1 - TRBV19 CASSDPGTGGPFLTDTQYF TGTGCCAGTAGTGACCCCGGGACAGGGGGCCCCTTCCTCACAGATACGCAGTATTTT
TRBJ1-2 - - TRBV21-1 CASSKVGQFPYGYTF TGTGCCAGCAGCAAAGTTGGCCAGTTCCCCTATGGCTACACCTTC
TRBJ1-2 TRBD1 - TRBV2 CASMPGGWTGGYGYTF TGTGCCAGCATGCCGGGAGGTTGGACAGGGGGATATGGCTACACCTTC
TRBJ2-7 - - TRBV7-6 CASRTSGEQYF TGTGCCAGCAGGACTTCCGGCGAGCAGTACTTC
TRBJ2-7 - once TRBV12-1 CASIQGSGSSYEQYF TGTGCCAGCATCCAGGGTAGCGGGAGCTCCTACGAGCAGTACTTC
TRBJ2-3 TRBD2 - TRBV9 CASSFTSGGHTDTQYF TGTGCCAGCAGCTTTACTAGCGGGGGCCACACAGATACGCAGTATTTT
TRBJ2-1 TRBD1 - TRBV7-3 CASSVTGGYEQFF TGTGCCAGCAGCGTAACAGGGGGCTATGAGCAGTTCTTC
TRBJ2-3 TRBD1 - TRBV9 CASSADRVPDTQYF TGTGCCAGCAGCGCGGACAGGGTCCCAGATACGCAGTATTTT
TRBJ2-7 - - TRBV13 CASSLGLKSYEQYF TGTGCCAGCAGCTTAGGTCTTAAATCCTACGAGCAGTACTTC
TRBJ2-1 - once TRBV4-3 CASSQDTSYNEQFF TGCGCCAGCAGCCAAGATACTTCCTACAATGAGCAGTTCTTC
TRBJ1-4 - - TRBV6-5 CASSYLGGYEKLFF TGTGCCAGCAGTTACTTGGGGGGATATGAAAAACTGTTTTTT
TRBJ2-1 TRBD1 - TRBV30 CAWGVGTGRDEQFF TGTGCCTGGGGGGTTGGGACAGGTAGGGATGAGCAGTTCTTC
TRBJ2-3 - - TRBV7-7 CASSSDYTDTQYF TGTGCCAGCAGCTCCGACTACACAGATACGCAGTATTTT
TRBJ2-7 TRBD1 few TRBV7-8 CASSLGQGVHEQYF TGTGCCAGCAGCTTAGGGCAGGGGGTCCACGAGCAGTACTTC
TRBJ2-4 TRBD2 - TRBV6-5 CASSYSQRGEGIQYF TGTGCCAGCAGTTACTCGCAGCGGGGGGAAGGCATTCAGTACTTC
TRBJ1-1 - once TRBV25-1 CASSEGGSEAFF TGTGCCAGCAGTGAGGGAGGCTCTGAAGCTTTCTTT
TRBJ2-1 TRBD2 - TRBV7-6 CASSLRGGRSYNEQFF TGTGCCAGCAGCTTGCGGGGGGGCCGCTCCTACAATGAGCAGTTCTTC
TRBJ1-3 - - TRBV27 CASMRTAGLSGNTIYF TGTGCCAGCATGAGGACAGCCGGTCTTTCTGGAAACACCATATATTTT
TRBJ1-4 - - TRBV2 CASSAGFNEKLFF TGTGCCAGCAGTGCGGGGTTTAATGAAAAACTGTTTTTT
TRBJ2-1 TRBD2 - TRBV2 CASSEPARGANNEQFF TGTGCCAGCAGTGAGCCCGCGCGGGGGGCTAACAATGAGCAGTTCTTC
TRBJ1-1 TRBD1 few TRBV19 CASSPPGQGYRHTEAFF TGTGCCAGTAGTCCCCCTGGACAGGGATATCGCCACACTGAAGCTTTCTTT
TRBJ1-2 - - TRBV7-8 CASSFAGRGGVYGYTF TGTGCCAGCAGCTTTGCGGGGCGGGGGGGGGTCTATGGCTACACCTTC
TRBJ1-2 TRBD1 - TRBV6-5 CASRERGHYTF TGTGCCAGCAGGGAAAGGGGGCACTACACCTTC
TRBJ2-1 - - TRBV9 CASSVGSVGEQFF TGTGCCAGCAGCGTAGGAAGCGTTGGTGAGCAGTTCTTC
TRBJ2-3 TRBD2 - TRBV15 CATSRDLAGRDTQYF TGTGCCACCAGCAGAGATCTAGCGGGGAGGGATACGCAGTATTTT
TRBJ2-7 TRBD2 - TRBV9 CASSVGASGGTYEQYF TGTGCCAGCAGCGTAGGGGCTAGCGGGGGGACCTACGAGCAGTACTTC
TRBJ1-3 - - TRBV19 CASRGGPSGNTIYF TGTGCCAGTAGGGGGGGGCCCTCTGGAAACACCATATATTTT
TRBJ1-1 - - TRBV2 CASSPKEGTEAFF TGTGCCAGCAGTCCTAAGGAGGGAACTGAAGCTTTCTTT
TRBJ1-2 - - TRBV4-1 CASSQEEDSANYGYTF TGCGCCAGCAGCCAAGAAGAGGACAGTGCTAACTATGGCTACACCTTC
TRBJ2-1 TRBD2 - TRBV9 CASSVGGGRGNEQFF TGTGCCAGCAGCGTAGGGGGGGGGAGGGGCAATGAGCAGTTCTTC
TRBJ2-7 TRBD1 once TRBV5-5 CASSPDEDRVVPYEQYF TGTGCCAGCAGCCCTGATGAAGACAGGGTGGTTCCCTACGAGCAGTACTTC